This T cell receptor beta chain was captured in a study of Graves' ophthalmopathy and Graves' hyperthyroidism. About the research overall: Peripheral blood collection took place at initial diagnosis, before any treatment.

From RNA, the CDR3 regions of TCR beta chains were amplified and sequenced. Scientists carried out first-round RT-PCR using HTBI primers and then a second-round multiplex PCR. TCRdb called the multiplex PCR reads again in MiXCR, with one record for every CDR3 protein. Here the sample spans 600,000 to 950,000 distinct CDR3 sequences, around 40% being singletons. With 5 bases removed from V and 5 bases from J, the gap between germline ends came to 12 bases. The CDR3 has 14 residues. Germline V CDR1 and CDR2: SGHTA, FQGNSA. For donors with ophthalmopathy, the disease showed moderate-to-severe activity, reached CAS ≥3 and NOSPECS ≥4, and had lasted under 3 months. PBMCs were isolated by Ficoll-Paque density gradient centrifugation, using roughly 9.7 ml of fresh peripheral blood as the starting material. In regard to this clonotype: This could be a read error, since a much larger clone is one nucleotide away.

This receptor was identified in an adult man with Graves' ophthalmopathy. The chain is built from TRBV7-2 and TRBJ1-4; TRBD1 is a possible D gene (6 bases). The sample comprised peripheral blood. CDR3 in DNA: TGTGCCAGCAGCCCGGGACATCTAAATGAAAAACTGTTTTTT. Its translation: CASSPGHLNEKLFF. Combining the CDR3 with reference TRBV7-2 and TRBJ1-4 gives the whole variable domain GAGVSQSPSNKVTEKGKDVELRCDPISGHTALYWYRQSLGQGLEFLIYFQGNSAPDKSGLPSDRFSAERTGGSVSTLTIQRTQQEDSAVYLCASSPGHLNEKLFFGSGTQLSVL.